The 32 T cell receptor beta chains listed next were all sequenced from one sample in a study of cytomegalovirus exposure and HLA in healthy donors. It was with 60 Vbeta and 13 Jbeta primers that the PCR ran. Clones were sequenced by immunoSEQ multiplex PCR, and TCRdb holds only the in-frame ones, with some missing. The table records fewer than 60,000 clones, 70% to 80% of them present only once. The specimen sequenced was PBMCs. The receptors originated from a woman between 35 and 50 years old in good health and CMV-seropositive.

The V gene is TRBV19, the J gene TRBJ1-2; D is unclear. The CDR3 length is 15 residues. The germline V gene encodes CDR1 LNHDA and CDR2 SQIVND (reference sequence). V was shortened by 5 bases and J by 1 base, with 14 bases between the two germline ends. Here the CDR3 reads CASSHRRVLNYGYTF. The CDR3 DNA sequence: TGTGCCAGTAGTCATCGGCGGGTGCTTAACTATGGCTACACCTTC. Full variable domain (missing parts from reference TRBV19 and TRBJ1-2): DGGITQSPKYLFRKEGQNVTLSCEQNLNHDAMYWYRQDPGQGLRLIYYSQIVNDFQKGDIAEGYSVSREKKESFPLTVTSAQKNPTAFYLCASSHRRVLNYGYTFGSGTRLTVV.

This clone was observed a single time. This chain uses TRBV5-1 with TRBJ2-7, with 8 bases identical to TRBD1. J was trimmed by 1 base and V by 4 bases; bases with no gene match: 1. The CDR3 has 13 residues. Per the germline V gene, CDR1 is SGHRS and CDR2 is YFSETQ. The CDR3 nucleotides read TGCGCCAGCAGCGGACAGGGTTCCTACGAGCAGTACTTC. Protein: CASSGQGSYEQYF.

The CDR3 sequence: CASSQGLAGSSGELFF. CDR3 bases: TGCGCCAGCAGCCAGGGACTAGCGGGGAGTTCCGGGGAGCTGTTTTTT. The genes are TRBV4-1 and TRBJ2-2, with TRBD2 identical over 13 bases. The V gene's germline CDR1 is MGHRA and CDR2 YSYEKL. The V gene end was trimmed by 3 bases and the J gene end by 6 bases; junction bases not matched to a gene: 4. This CDR3 region has 16 residues.

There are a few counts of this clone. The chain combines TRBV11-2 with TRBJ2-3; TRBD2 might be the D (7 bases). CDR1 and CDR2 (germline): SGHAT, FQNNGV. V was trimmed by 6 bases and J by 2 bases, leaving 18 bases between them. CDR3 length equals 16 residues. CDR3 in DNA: TGTGCCAGCAGGGGTGGGGGGGCCACTCACACAGATACGCAGTATTTT. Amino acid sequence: CASRGGGATHTDTQYF.

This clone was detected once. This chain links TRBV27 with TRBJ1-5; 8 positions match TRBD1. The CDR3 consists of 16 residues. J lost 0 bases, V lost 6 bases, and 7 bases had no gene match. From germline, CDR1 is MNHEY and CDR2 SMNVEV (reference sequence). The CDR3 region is CASRKGQALSNQPQHF. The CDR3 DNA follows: TGTGCCAGCAGGAAGGGACAGGCTCTTAGCAATCAGCCCCAGCATTTT.

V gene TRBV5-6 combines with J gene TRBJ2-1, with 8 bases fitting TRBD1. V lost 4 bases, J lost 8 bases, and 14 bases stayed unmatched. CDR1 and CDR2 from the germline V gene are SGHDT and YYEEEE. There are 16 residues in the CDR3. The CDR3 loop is CASSLPTGAQRHEQFF. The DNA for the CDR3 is TGTGCCAGCAGCCTCCCGACAGGGGCGCAACGCCATGAGCAGTTCTTC.

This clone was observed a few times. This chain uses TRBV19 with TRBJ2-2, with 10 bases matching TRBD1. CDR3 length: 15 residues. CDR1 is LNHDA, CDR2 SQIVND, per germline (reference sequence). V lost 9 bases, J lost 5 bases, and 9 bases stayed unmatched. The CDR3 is CASHDRGQATGELFF. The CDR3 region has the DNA TGTGCCAGCCATGACAGGGGGCAAGCGACCGGGGAGCTGTTTTTT.

CDR3 loop: CASSLQGSNTEAFF. CDR3 sequence (DNA): TGTGCCAGCAGCTTACAGGGAAGCAACACTGAAGCTTTCTTT. The rearrangement links TRBV13 to TRBJ1-1; TRBD1 might be the D (5 bases). V was trimmed by 2 bases and J by 2 bases, leaving 9 bases between them. The V gene's germline CDR1 is PRHDT and CDR2 FYEKMQ (reference sequence). CDR3 length: 14 amino acids.

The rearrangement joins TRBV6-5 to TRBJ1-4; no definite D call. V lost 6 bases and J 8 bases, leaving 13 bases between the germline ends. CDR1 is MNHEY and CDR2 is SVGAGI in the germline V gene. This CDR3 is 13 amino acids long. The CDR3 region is CASRKQLREKLFF. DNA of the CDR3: TGTGCCAGCAGAAAACAGCTTCGCGAAAAACTGTTTTTT.

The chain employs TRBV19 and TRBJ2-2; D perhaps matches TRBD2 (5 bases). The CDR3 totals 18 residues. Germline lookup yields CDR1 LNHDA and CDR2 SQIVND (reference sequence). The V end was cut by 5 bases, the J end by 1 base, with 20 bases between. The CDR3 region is CASSPTWTSGMNTGELFF. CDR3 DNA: TGTGCCAGTAGTCCCACCTGGACGTCGGGAATGAACACCGGGGAGCTGTTTTTT.

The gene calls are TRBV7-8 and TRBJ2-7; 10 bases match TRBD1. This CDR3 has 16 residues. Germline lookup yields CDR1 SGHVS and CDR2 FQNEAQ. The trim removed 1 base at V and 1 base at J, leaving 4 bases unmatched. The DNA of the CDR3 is TGTGCCAGCAGCTTAGGTGGACAGGGGGTTTCCTACGAGCAGTACTTC. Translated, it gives CASSLGGQGVSYEQYF.

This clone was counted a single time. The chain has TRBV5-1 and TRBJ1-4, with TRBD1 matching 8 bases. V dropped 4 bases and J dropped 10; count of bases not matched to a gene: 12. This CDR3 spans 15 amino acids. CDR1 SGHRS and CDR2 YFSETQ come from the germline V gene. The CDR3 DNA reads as TGCGCCAGCAGCGGGACAGGAGGGAACGCCGCAAAACTGTTTTTT. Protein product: CASSGTGGNAAKLFF.

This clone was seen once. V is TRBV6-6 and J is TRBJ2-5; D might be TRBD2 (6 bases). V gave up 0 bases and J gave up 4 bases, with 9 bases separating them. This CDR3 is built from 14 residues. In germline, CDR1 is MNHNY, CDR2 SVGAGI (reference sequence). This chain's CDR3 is CASSYSGRRETQYF. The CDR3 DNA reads TGTGCCAGCAGTTACTCGGGGAGGAGAGAGACCCAGTACTTC.

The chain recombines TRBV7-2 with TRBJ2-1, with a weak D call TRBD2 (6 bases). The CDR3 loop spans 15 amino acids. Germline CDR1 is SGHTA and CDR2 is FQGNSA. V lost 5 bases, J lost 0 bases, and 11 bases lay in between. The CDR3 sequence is CASSQSTSSYNEQFF. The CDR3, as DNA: TGTGCCAGCAGCCAGTCGACTAGCTCCTACAATGAGCAGTTCTTC.

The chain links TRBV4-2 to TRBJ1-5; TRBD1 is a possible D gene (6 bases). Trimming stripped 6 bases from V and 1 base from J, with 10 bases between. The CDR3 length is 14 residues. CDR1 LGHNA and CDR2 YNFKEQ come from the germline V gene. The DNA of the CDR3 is TGTGCCAGCAGTTTCGGACAGAGCAATCAGCCCCAGCATTTT. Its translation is CASSFGQSNQPQHF.

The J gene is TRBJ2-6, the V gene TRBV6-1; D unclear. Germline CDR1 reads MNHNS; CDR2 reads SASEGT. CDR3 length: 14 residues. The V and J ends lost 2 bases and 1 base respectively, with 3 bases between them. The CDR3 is CASSELSGANVLTF. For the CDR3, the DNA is TGTGCCAGCAGTGAACTTTCTGGGGCCAACGTCCTGACTTTC.

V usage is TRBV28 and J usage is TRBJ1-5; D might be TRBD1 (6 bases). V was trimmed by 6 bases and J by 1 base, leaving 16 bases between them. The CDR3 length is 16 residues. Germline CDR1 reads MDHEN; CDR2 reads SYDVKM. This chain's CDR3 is CASRFGGGGSNQPQHF. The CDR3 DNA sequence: TGTGCCAGCAGATTCGGAGGGGGAGGGAGCAATCAGCCCCAGCATTTT.

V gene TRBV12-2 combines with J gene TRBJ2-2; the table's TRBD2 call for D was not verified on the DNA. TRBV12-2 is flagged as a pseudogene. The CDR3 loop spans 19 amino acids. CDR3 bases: TGTGCAAGTCGCTGCTTTAAGAAAAGGTGGTGGAGAGACACCGGGGAGCTGTTTTTT. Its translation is CASRCFKKRWWRDTGELFF.

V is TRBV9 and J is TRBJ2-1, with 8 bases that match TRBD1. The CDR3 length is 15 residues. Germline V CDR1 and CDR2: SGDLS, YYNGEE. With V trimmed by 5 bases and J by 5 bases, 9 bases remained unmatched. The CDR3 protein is CASSGRTGPNNEQFF. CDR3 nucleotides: TGTGCCAGCAGTGGGAGGACAGGGCCTAACAATGAGCAGTTCTTC.

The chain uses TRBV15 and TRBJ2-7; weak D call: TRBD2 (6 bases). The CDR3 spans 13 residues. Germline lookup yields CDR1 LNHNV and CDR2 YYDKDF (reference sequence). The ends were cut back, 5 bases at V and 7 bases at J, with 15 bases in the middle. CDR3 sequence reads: CATSPTQEGEQYF. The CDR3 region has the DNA TGTGCCACCAGCCCGACTCAGGAGGGAGAGCAGTACTTC. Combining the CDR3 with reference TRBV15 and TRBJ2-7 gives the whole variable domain DAMVIQNPRYQVTQFGKPVTLSCSQTLNHNVMYWYQQKSSQAPKLLFHYYDKDFNNEADTPDNFQSRRPNTSFCFLDIRSPGLGDTAMYLCATSPTQEGEQYFGPGTRLTVT.

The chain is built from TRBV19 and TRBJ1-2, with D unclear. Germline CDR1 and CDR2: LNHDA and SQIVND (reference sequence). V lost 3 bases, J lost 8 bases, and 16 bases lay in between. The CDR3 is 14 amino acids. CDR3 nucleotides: TGTGCCAGTAGTATTCTCGACACGTTACCGGGCTACACCTTC. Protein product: CASSILDTLPGYTF.

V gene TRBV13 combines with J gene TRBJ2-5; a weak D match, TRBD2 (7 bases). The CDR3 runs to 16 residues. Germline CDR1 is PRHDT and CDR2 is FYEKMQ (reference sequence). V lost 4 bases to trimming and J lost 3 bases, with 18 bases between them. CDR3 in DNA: TGTGCCAGCAGCTCACCCCGGGGGGCCGCGGAAGAGACCCAGTACTTC. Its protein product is CASSSPRGAAEETQYF.

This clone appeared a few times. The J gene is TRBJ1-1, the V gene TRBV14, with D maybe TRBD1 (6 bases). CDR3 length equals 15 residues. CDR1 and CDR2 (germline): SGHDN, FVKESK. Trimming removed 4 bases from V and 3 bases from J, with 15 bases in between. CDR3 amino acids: CASSLRGGRYTEAFF. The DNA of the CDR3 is TGTGCCAGCAGCCTAAGGGGGGGTAGGTACACTGAAGCTTTCTTT.

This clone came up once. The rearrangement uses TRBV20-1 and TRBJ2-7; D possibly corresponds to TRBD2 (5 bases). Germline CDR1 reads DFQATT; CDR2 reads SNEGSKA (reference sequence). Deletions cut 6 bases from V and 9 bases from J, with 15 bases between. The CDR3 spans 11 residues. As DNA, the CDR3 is TGCAGTGCGGCCGGGGAAGTGGCGCAGTACTTC. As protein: CSAAGEVAQYF.

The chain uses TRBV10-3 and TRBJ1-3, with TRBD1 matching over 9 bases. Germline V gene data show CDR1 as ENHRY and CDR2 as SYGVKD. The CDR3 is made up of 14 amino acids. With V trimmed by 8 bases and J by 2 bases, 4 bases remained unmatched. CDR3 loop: CAISTGGTGNTIYF. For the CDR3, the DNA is TGTGCCATCTCTACAGGGGGCACTGGAAACACCATATATTTT.

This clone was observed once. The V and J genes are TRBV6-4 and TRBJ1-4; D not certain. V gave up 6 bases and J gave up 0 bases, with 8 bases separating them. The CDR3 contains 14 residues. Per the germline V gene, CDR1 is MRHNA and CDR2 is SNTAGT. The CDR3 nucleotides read TGTGCCAGCAGCCCCGGGACAACTAATGAAAAACTGTTTTTT. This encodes CASSPGTTNEKLFF.

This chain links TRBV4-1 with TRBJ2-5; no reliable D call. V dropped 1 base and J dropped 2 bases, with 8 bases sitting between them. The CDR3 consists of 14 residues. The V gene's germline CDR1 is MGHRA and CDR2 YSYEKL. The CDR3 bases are TGCGCCAGCAGCCAAGGACAAAGACAAGAGACCCAGTACTTC. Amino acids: CASSQGQRQETQYF.

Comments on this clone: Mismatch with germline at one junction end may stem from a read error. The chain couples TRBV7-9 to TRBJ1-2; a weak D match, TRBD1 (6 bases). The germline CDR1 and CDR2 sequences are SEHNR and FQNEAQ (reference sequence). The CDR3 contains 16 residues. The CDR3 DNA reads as TGTTCCAGCAGCTTAGTAATCAGGGGCGCGACGGGGGGCTACACCTTC. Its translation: CSSSLVIRGATGGYTF.

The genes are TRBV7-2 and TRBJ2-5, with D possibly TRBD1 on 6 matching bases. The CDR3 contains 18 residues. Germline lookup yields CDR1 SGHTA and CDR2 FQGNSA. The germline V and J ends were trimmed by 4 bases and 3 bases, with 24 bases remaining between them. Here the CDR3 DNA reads TGTGCCAGCAGCTCCCCACAAAACAGGGTTCGAGGGAAAGAGACCCAGTACTTC. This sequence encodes CASSSPQNRVRGKETQYF.

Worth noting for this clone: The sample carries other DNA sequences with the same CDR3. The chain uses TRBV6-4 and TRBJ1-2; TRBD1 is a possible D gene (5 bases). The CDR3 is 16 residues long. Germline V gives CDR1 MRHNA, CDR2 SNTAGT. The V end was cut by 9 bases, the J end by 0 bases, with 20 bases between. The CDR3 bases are TGTGCCAGAGCAGATACAGGACGGCATACTAACTATGGCTACACCTTC. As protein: CARADTGRHTNYGYTF.

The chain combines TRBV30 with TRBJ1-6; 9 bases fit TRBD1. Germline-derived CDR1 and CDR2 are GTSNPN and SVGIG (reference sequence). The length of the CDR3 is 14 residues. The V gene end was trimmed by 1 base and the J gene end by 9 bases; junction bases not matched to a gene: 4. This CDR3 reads CAWSGGQGTSPLHF. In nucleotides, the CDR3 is TGTGCCTGGAGTGGGGGACAGGGAACTTCACCCCTCCACTTT.

This chain's CDR3 is CASKKGVGITEAFF. In DNA, the CDR3 is TGTGCCAGCAAAAAAGGAGTTGGAATCACTGAAGCTTTCTTT. V and J are TRBV2 and TRBJ1-1, with D unresolved. The CDR3 spans 14 residues. Per germline, CDR1 SNHLY and CDR2 FYNNEI. V was trimmed by 7 bases and J by 4 bases, leaving 16 bases between them. The full variable domain, with the rest looked up from reference TRBV2 and TRBJ1-1, is EPEVTQTPSHQVTQMGQEVILRCVPISNHLYFYWYRQILGQKVEFLVSFYNNEISEKSEIFDDQFSVERPDGSNFTLKIRSTKLEDSAMYFCASKKGVGITEAFFGQGTRLTVV.